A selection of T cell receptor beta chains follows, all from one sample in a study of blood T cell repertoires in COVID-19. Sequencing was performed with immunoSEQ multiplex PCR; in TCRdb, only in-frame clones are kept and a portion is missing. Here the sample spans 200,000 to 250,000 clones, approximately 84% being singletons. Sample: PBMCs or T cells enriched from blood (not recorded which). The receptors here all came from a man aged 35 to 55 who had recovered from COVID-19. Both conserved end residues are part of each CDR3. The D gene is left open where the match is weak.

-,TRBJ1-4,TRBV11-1,TGTGCCAGCAGCTTGCGCAGGACTAATGAAAAACTGTTTTTT,CASSLRRTNEKLFF
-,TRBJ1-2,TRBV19,TGTGCCAGTAGTTTTTCGGCATCCGGGGGTGGCTACACCTTC,CASSFSASGGGYTF
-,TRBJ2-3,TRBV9,TGTGCCAGCAGCGATTACGGCGGATTCACAGATACGCAGTATTTT,CASSDYGGFTDTQYF
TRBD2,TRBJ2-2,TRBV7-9,TGTGCCAGCAGCGCCACGGGGAGTAGCGGGCTAACCGGGGAGCTGTTTTTT,CASSATGSSGLTGELFF
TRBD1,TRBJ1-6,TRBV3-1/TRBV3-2,TGTGCCAGCAGCCACCAAAGACAGGGGGGTTCACCCCTCCACTTT,CASSHQRQGGSPLHF
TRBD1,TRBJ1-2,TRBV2,TGTGCCAGCAGGCAGGGGGAGGACTATGGCTACACCTTC,CASRQGEDYGYTF
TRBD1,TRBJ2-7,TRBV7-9,TGTGCCAGCAGCCTCGGGACAGGATACTACGAGCAGTACTTC,CASSLGTGYYEQYF
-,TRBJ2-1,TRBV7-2,TGTGCCAGCAGCTTAGCGGGGCGGAGCTCCTACAATGAGCAGTTCTTC,CASSLAGRSSYNEQFF
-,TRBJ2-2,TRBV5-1,TGCGCCAGCAGCTTTCAGGGGGGCAACACCGGGGAGCTGTTTTTT,CASSFQGGNTGELFF
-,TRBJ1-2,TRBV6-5,TGTGCCAGCAGCCAGGGTCCCCCTTTCTATGGCTACACCTTC,CASSQGPPFYGYTF
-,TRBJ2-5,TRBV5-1,TGCGCCAGCAGCTGGGTCCAGAGGGAGACCCAGTACTTC,CASSWVQRETQYF
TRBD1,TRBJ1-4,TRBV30,TGTGCCTGGAGTGTACCGGACAGGGATGAAAAACTGTTTTTT,CAWSVPDRDEKLFF
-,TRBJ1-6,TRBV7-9,TGTGCCAGCAGCTTAGGGCCTAATTCACCCCTCCACTTT,CASSLGPNSPLHF
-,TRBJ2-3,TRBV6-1,TGTGCCAGCAGTGAACTAGCCCTGGGGACAGATACGCAGTATTTT,CASSELALGTDTQYF
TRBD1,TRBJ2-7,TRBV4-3,TGCGCCAGCAGCCAGGGCGGACAGGGGCCCTACGAGCAGTACTTC,CASSQGGQGPYEQYF
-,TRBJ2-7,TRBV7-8,TGTGCCAGCAGCTTAACAGGGAGCTCCTACGAGCAGTACTTC,CASSLTGSSYEQYF
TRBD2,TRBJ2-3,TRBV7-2,TGTGCCAGCAGCCCCGGACTAGCGGGCGCAGGCTTCGGGGATACGCAGTATTTT,CASSPGLAGAGFGDTQYF
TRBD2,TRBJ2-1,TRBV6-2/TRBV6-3,TGTGCCAGCAGTTACCCGACTAGCGGGGCTAAGGATGAGCAGTTCTTC,CASSYPTSGAKDEQFF